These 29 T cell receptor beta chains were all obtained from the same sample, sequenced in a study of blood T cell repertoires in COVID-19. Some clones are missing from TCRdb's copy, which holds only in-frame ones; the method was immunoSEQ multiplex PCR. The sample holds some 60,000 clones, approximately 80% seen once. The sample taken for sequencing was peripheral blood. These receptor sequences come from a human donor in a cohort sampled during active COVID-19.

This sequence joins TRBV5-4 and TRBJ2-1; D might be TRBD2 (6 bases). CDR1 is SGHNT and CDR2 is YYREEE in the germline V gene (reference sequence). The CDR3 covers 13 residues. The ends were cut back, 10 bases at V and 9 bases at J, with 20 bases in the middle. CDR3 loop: CAGNRGGDIEQFF. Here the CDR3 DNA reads TGTGCCGGGAACAGAGGAGGGGATATTGAGCAGTTCTTC.

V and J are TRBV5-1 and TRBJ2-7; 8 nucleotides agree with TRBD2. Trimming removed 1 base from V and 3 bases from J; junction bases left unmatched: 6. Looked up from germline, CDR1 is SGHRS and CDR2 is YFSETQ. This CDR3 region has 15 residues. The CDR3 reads CASSLLAGSFYEQYF. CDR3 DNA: TGCGCCAGCAGCTTGTTAGCGGGGTCCTTCTACGAGCAGTACTTC.

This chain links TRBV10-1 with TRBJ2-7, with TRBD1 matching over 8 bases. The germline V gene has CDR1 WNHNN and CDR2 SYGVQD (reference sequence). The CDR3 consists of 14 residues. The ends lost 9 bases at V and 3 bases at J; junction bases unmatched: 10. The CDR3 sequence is CARQDRVPIYEQYF. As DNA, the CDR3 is TGCGCCAGACAGGACAGGGTACCCATCTACGAGCAGTACTTC.

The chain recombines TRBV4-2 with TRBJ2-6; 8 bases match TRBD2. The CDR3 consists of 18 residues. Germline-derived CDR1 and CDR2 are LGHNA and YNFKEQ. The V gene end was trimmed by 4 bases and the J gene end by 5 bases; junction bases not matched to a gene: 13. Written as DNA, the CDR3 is TGTGCCAGCAGCCCACGTATCGGGGGGGCAGGGAGGGCCAACGTCCTGACTTTC. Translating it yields CASSPRIGGAGRANVLTF.

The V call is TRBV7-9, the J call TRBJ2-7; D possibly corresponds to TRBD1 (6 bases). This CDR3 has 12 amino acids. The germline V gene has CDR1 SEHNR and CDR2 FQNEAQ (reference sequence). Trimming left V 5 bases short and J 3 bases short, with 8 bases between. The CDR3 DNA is TGTGCCAGCAGCGGCAGGGGCTACGAGCAGTACTTC. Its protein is CASSGRGYEQYF.

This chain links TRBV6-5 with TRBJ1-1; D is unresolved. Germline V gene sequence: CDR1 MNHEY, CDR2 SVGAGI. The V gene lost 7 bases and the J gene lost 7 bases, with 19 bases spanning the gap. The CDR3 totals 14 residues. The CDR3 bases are TGTGCCAGCACCGCTAGGAGAGAAGAGGGTGAAGCTTTCTTT. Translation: CASTARREEGEAFF.

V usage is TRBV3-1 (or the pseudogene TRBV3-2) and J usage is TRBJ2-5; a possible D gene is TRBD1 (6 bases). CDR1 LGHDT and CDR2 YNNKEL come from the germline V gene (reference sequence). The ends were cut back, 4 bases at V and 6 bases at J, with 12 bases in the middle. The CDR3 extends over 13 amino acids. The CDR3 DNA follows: TGTGCCAGCAGCCCCCGGCAGGGGAAGACCCAGTACTTC. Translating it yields CASSPRQGKTQYF.

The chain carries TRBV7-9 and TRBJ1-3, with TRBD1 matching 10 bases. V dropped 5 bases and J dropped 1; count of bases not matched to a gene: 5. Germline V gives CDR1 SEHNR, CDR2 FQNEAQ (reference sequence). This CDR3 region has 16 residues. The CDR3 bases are TGTGCCAGCAGCATGGACAGGGGGGGATCTGGAAACACCATATATTTT. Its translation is CASSMDRGGSGNTIYF.

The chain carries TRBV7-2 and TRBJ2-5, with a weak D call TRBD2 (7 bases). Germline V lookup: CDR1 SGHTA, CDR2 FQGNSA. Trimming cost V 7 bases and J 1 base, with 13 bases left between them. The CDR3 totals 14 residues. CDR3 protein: CASTGGTPQETQYF. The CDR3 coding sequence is TGTGCCAGCACCGGGGGGACACCCCAAGAGACCCAGTACTTC.

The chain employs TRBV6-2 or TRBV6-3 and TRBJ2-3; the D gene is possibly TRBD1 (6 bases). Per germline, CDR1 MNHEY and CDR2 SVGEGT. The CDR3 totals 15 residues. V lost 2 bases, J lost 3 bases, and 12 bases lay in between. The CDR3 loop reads CASSYPQGITDTQYF. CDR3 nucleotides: TGTGCCAGCAGTTACCCACAGGGAATTACAGATACGCAGTATTTT.

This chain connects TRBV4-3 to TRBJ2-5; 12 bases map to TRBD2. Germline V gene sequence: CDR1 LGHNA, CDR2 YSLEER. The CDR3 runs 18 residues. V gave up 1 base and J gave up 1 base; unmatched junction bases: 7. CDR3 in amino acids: CASSQALTSGGIQETQYF. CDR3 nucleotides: TGCGCCAGCAGCCAAGCCCTGACTAGCGGGGGCATCCAAGAGACCCAGTACTTC.

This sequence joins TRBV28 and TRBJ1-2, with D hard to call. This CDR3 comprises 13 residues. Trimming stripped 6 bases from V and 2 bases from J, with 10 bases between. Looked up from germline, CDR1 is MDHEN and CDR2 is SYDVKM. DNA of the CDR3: TGTGCCAGCAGGGCGGGAGGGAACTATGGCTACACCTTC. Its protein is CASRAGGNYGYTF.

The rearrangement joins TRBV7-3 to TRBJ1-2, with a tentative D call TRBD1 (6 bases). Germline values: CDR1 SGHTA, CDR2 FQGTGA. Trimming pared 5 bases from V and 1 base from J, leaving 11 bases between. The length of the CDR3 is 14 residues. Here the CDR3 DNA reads TGTGCCAGCAGCAAGGACAGAGATAACTATGGCTACACCTTC. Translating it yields CASSKDRDNYGYTF.

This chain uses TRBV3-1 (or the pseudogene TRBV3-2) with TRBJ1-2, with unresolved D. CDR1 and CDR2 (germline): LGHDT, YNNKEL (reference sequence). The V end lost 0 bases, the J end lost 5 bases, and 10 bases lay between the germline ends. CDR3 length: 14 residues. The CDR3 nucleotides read TGTGCCAGCAGCCAAGAGGGCTTACGGTATGGCTACACCTTC. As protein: CASSQEGLRYGYTF.

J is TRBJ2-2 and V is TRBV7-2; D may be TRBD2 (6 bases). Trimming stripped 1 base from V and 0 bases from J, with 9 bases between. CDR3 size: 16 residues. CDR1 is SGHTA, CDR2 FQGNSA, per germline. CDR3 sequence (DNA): TGTGCCAGCAGCTTAGAGGGGACTTCGAACACCGGGGAGCTGTTTTTT. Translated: CASSLEGTSNTGELFF. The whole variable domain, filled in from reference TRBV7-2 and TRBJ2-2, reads GAGVSQSPSNKVTEKGKDVELRCDPISGHTALYWYRQSLGQGLEFLIYFQGNSAPDKSGLPSDRFSAERTGGSVSTLTIQRTQQEDSAVYLCASSLEGTSNTGELFFGEGSRLTVL.

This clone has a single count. DNA for the CDR3: TGCGCCAGCAGCTCTCTCGTTACAGGGGCCGGGGAGCTGTTTTTT. Its translation is CASSSLVTGAGELFF. V gene TRBV5-1 combines with J gene TRBJ2-2; 7 bases are a match to TRBD1. Germline loops: CDR1 SGHRS, CDR2 YFSETQ. J lost 6 bases, V lost 3 bases, and 8 bases had no gene match. CDR3 length: 15 amino acids.

The CDR3 is CATSDASGREGRDTQYF. The CDR3, as DNA: TGTGCCACCAGTGATGCCTCGGGGCGGGAGGGCCGAGATACGCAGTATTTT. The chain recombines TRBV24-1 with TRBJ2-3; 9 bases map to TRBD2. Per the germline V gene, CDR1 is KGHDR and CDR2 is SFDVKD. Germline trimming cut 3 bases from V and 5 bases from J; bases unmatched to any gene: 11. CDR3 length: 17 amino acids.

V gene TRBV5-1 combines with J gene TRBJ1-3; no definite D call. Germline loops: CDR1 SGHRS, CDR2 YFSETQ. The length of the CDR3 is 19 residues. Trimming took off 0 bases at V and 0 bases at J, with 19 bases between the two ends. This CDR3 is CASSLGGEKAADSGNTIYF. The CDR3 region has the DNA TGCGCCAGCAGCTTGGGCGGGGAGAAAGCCGCCGACTCTGGAAACACCATATATTTT.

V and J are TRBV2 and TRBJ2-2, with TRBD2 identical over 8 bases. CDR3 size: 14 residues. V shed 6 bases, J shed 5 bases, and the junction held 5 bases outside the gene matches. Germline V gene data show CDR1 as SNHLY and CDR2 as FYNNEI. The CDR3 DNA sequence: TGTGCCAGCAGGCCGGGAGGGCCGACCGGGGAGCTGTTTTTT. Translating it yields CASRPGGPTGELFF.

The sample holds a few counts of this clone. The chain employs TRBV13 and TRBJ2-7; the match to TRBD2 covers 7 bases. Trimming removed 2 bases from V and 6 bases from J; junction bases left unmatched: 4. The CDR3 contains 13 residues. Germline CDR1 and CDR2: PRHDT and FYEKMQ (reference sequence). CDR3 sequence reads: CASSLTGGSEQYF. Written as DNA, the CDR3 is TGTGCCAGCAGCTTAACCGGGGGGAGCGAGCAGTACTTC.

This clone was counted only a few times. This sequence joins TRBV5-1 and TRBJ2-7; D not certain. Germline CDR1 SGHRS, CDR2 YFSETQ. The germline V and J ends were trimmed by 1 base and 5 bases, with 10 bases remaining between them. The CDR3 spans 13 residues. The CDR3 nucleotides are TGCGCCAGCAGCTTGTCGGGTACAAACGAGCAGTACTTC. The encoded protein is CASSLSGTNEQYF.

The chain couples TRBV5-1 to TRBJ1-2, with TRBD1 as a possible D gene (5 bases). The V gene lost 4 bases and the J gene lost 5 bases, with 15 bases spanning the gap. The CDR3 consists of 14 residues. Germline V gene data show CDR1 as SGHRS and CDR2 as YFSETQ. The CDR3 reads CASSPEGVYYGYTF. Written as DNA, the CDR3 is TGCGCCAGCAGCCCGGAAGGGGTCTATTATGGCTACACCTTC. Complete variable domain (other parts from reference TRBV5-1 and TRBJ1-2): KAGVTQTPRYLIKTRGQQVTLSCSPISGHRSVSWYQQTPGQGLQFLFEYFSETQRNKGNFPGRFSGRQFSNSRSEMNVSTLELGDSALYLCASSPEGVYYGYTFGSGTRLTVV.

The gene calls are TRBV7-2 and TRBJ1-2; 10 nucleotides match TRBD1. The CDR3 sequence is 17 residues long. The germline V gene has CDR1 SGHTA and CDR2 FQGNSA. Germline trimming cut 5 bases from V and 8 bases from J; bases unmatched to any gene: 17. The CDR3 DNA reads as TGTGCCAGCAGCCTATTTGGAGCAAGACAGGGGGCGGGAGGCTACACCTTC. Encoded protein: CASSLFGARQGAGGYTF.

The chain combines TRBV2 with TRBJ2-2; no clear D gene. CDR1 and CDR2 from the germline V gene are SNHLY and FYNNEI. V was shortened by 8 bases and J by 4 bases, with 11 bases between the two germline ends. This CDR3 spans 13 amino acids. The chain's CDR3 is CASLAALTGELFF. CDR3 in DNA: TGTGCCAGCCTTGCGGCGCTCACCGGGGAGCTGTTTTTT.

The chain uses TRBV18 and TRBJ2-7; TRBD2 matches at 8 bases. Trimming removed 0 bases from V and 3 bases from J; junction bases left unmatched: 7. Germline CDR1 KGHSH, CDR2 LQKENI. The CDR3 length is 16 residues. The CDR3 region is CASSPPNSGGLYEQYF. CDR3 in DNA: TGTGCCAGCTCACCACCTAACAGCGGGGGCCTCTACGAGCAGTACTTC.

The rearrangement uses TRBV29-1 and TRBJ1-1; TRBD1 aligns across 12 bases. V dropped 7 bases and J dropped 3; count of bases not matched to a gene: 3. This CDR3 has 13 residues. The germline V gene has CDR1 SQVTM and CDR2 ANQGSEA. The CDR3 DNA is TGCAGCGCTGGGACAGGGGGCTACACTGAAGCTTTCTTT. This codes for CSAGTGGYTEAFF. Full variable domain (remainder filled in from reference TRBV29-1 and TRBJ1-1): SAVISQKPSRDICQRGTSLTIQCQVDSQVTMMFWYRQQPGQSLTLIATANQGSEATYESGFVIDKFPISRPNLTFSTLTVSNMSPEDSSIYLCSAGTGGYTEAFFGQGTRLTVV.

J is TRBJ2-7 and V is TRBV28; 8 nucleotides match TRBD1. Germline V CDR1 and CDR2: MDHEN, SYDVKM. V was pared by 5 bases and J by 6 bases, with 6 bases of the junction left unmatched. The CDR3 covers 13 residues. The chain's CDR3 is CASSPSTGGEQYF. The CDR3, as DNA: TGTGCCAGCAGTCCATCCACAGGGGGCGAGCAGTACTTC.

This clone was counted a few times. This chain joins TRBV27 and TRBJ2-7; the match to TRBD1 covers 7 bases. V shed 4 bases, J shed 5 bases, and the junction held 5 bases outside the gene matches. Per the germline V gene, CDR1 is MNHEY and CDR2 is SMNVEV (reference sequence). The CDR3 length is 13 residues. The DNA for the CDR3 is TGTGCCAGCAGTTCCGACAGGGTCCACGAGCAGTACTTC. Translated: CASSSDRVHEQYF.

Here the CDR3 reads CASSQGQRYGYTF. CDR3 nucleotide sequence: TGTGCCAGCAGCCAAGGACAGCGTTATGGCTACACCTTC. This chain joins TRBV3-1 (or the pseudogene TRBV3-2) and TRBJ1-2; possible D gene TRBD1, 5 bases. This CDR3 has 13 residues. V shed 1 base and J shed 5 bases, with 8 bases lying between them. The germline gives CDR1 LGHDT, CDR2 YNNKEL (reference sequence).